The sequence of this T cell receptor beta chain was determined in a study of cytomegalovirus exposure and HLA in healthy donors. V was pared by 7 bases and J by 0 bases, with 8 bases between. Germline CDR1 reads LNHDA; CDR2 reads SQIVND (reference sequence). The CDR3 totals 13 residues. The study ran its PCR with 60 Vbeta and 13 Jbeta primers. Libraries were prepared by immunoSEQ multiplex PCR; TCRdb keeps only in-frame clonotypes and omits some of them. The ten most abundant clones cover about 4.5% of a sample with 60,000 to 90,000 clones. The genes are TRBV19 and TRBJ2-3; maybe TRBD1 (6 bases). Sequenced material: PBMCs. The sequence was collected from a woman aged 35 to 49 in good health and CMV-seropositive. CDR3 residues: CASNRASTDTQYF. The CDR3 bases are TGTGCCAGTAACAGGGCTAGCACAGATACGCAGTATTTT.